This T cell receptor beta chain was observed in a study of blood T cells in healthy people across ages. Healthy individuals of Caucasian origin from Russia, aged roughly 6 to 100, served as donors. With 6 bases clipped from V and 4 bases from J, the junction kept 8 bases outside the gene matches. Looked up from germline, CDR1 is SNHLY and CDR2 is FYNNEI. The CDR3 extends over 15 amino acids. A J-beta primer mix and a sample-barcoded 5' primer were used in a second PCR of about 7 to 12 cycles. TCRdb re-derived calls from the 5' RACE reads in MiXCR, one entry per CDR3 protein. In the table there are around 940,000 distinct CDR3 sequences, roughly half of which are singletons.

The origin of this receptor is an older woman in good health. The source material was blood. The chain joins TRBV2 to TRBJ1-5, with 8 bases fitting TRBD1. The CDR3 sequence is CASSGTTGENQPQHF. In DNA, the CDR3 is TGTGCCAGCAGCGGTACGACAGGGGAGAATCAGCCCCAGCATTTT.